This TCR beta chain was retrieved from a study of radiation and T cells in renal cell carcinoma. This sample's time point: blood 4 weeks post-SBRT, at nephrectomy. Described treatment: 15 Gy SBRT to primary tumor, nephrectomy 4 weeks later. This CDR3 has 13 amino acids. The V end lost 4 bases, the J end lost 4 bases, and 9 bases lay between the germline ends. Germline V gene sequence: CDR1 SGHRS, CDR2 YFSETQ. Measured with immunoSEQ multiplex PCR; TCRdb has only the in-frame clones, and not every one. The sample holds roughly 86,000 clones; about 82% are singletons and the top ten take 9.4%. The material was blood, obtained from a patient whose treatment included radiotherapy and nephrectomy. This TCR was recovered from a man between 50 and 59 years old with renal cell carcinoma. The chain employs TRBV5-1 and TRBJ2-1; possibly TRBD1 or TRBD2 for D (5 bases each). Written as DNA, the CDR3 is TGCGCCAGCAGCCAATGGGGGTACAATGAGCAGTTCTTC. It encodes CASSQWGYNEQFF.